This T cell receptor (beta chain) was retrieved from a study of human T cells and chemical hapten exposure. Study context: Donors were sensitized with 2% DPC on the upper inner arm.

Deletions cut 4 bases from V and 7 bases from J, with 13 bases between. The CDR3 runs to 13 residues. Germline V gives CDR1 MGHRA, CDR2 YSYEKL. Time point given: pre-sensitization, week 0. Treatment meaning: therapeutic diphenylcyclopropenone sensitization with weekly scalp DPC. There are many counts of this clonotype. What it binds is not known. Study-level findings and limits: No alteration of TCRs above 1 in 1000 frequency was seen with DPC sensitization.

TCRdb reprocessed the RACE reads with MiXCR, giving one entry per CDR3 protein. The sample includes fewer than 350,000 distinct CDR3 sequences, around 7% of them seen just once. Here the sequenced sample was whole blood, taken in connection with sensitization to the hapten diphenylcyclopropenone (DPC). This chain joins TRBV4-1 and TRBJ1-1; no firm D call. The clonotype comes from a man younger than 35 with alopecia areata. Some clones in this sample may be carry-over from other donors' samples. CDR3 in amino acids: CASSPWVVNEAFF. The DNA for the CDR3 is TGCGCCAGCAGCCCTTGGGTTGTTAATGAAGCTTTCTTT.